This TCR beta chain was obtained from a study of Ad26.COV2.S vaccination and SARS-CoV-2 variants (dated by TCRdb to the early 2020s). For context, the study as a whole: TCRbeta repertoire sequencing served as the tool for gauging how specific and how broad the SARS-CoV-2-reactive T cell receptors were following Ad26.COV2.S vaccination. The TCR-sequenced set comprised around 30 samples: approximately 19 Ad26.COV2.S vaccine recipients, 5 placebo recipients and 8 SARS-CoV-2 convalescent individuals.

Of note for this clone: The target of this receptor is not known. Base quality data are lacking; no much larger clone is found one base away.

The paper as a whole reports these results and caveats: The authors noted that total T cell responses may have been underestimated by the TCR breadth and depth analyses. After vaccination, substantial breadth of spike-specific CD8+ and CD4+ T cell responses was reported. Compared with placebo recipients, Ad26.COV2.S recipients showed higher spike-specific TCR breadth (P = 0.0014). Non-spike TCR breadth was comparable between vaccine and placebo recipients, consistent with the vaccine containing only spike.

The immunoSEQ Assay was used to sequence TCRbeta CDR3 regions. After extraction, genomic DNA underwent amplification by bias-controlled multiplex PCR, followed by high-throughput sequencing. For the original study's pipeline: To quantify the absolute abundance of every unique TCRbeta CDR3 region, sequences were collapsed and filtered. T cell fraction was estimated by normalization of TCRbeta template counts to usable DNA, with usable DNA being measured through amplification of reference genes present in all nucleated cells. Repertoire TCRs were annotated as SARS-CoV-2-specific when V gene, CDR3 amino acid sequence and J gene were exactly matched to a known reactive TCR set. MIRA supplied the reference SARS-CoV-2 TCR set, which was filtered for enrichment in COVID-19-positive ImmuneCODE repertoires so that public or cross-reactive TCRs were removed. Using the MIRA antigens, annotated TCRs were further analysed by specific ORF or by position within an ORF. Depth was the summed frequency of annotated unique rearrangements, while breadth was defined as annotated unique rearrangements over total unique productive rearrangements. Two-sided Wilcoxon rank-sum tests were applied when comparing TCR breadth between groups. TCRdb took over this immuneACCESS table, retaining in-frame rearrangements with V and J assigned. Such tables are incomplete; in checked studies, under half of the missing clones stem from an unresolved V gene, and the remainder is unexplained. V, J and clone size derive from that table, while D and trimming were established from the DNA sequence. Present in this sample are roughly 180,000 clones, around 88% of which were seen just once. The biggest ten clones account for more than 4.5% of the sample.

The time point label, as the study defines it: individuals recovered from natural SARS-CoV-2 infection. The CDR3 covers 19 residues, taking in both the cysteine and the phenylalanine. CDR3 DNA only is kept here, 57 bases in frame from base 1. Compared with germline, V lacks 4 bases and J lacks 0 bases; bases without a gene match: 8. Per the germline V gene (reference sequence), SEHNR is the CDR1 and FQNEAQ is the CDR2. The TCR comes from a human donor who had recovered from COVID-19. The specimen was peripheral blood, collected after recovery from COVID-19. Recombination joined TRBV7-9 with TRBJ2-1, and 14 bases in between align with TRBD2. CDR3 loop: CASSSVGLAGGHSYNEQFF. The bases read TGTGCCAGCAGCTCCGTTGGACTAGCGGGGGGACACTCCTACAATGAGCAGTTCTTC. When the CDR3 is completed using the reference TRBV7-9 and TRBJ2-1 genes on either side, the full variable domain is DTGVSQNPRHKITKRGQNVTFRCDPISEHNRLYWYRQTLGQGPEFLTYFQNEAQLEKSRLLSDRFSAERPKGSFSTLEIQRTEQGDSAMYLCASSSVGLAGGHSYNEQFFGPGTRLTVL.